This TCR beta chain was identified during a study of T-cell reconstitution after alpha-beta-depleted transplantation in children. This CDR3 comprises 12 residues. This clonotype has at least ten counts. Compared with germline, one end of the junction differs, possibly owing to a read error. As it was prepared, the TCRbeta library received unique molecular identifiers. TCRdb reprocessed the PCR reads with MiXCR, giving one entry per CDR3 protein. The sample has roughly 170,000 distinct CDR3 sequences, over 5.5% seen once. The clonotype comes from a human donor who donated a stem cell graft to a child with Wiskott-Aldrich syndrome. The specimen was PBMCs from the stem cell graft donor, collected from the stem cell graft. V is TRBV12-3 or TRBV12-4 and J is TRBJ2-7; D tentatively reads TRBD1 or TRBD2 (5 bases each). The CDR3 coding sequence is TGTGCCAGCAGGTCGGTGGGAGACAGAGTCGTATTC. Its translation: CASRSVGDRVVF.